This section outlines one T cell receptor (beta chain) sequence together with its context. These data belong to a study of PD-L1 blockade in urothelial cancer. Looking at the study overall: Among blood samples, the median T cell count was 141,255.

Stated time point: pretreatment peripheral blood. CDR3 length: 14 amino acids. In germline, CDR1 is SNHLY, CDR2 FYNNEI. The V end was cut by 5 bases, the J end by 2 bases, with 13 bases between. Profiled with immunoSEQ multiplex PCR; TCRdb holds only in-frame clones, not every one. The sample contains 30,000 to 40,000 clones, approximately 86% of which appear only once. The clonotype originates from an older man with urothelial cancer. This chain joins TRBV2 and TRBJ2-7; D gene unclear. The source material was PBMCs, sampled around atezolizumab (anti-PD-L1) treatment. CDR3 nucleotides: TGTGCCAGCAGTACCGGTCACGGTGCCTACGAGCAGTACTTC. Translated, it gives CASSTGHGAYEQYF.